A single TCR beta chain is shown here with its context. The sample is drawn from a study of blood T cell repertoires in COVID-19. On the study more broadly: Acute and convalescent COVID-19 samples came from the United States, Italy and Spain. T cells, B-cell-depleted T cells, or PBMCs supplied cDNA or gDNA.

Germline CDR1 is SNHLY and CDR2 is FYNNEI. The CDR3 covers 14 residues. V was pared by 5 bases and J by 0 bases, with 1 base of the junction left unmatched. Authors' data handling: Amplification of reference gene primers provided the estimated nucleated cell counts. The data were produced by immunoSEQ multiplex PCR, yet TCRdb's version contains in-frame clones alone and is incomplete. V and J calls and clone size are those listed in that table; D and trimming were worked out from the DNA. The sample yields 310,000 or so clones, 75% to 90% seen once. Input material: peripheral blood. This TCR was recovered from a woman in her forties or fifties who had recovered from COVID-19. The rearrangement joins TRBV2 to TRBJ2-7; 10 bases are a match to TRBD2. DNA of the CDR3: TGTGCCAGCAGTCGGACTAGCGGCTCCTACGAGCAGTACTTC. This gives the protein CASSRTSGSYEQYF.